The 6 T cell receptor beta chains below all came from one sample that was sequenced in a study of OX40 agonist ivuxolimab in advanced cancers. Measured with immunoSEQ multiplex PCR; TCRdb has only the in-frame clones, and not every one. The sample holds 77,000 or so clones, approximately 85% seen once. Sequencing used CD4+ or CD8+ T cells sorted from blood, obtained in a trial of the OX40 agonist ivuxolimab. The source of these receptors is an adult with an advanced solid tumor such as melanoma, head and neck, liver or kidney cancer.

This chain joins TRBV5-4 and TRBJ2-2, with D unclear. The CDR3 covers 15 residues. Trimming pared 7 bases from V and 0 bases from J, leaving 13 bases between. Germline CDR1 reads SGHNT; CDR2 reads YYREEE (reference sequence). CDR3 DNA: TGTGCCAGCGTGGCCGGGTTCGCGAACACCGGGGAGCTGTTTTTT. Translation gives CASVAGFANTGELFF.

The sample holds a few counts of this clone. The chain employs TRBV10-3 and TRBJ2-2; 9 nucleotides agree with TRBD2. Germline CDR1 and CDR2: ENHRY and SYGVKD. The CDR3 consists of 18 residues. V was pared by 8 bases and J by 1 base, with 14 bases of the junction left unmatched. DNA for the CDR3: TGTGCCATCCGGGGGTTGCTAGCGGGGTCGGAGAACACCGGGGAGCTGTTTTTT. Protein: CAIRGLLAGSENTGELFF.

About this clone itself: The junction shows a germline mismatch at one end, possibly a read error. The J gene is TRBJ1-5, the V gene TRBV2; 9 bases are a match to TRBD1. This CDR3 is 15 amino acids long. Germline V gene sequence: CDR1 SNHLY, CDR2 FYNNEI. CDR3 in DNA: TGTGCCAGCAGAGAAGACAGGGGGAGCAATCAGCCCCAGCATTTT. Translating it yields CASREDRGSNQPQHF.

The chain uses TRBV5-1 and TRBJ2-1, with D possibly matching TRBD2 (5 bases). Trimming removed 0 bases at V and 6 bases at J, with 13 bases between. The CDR3 length is 15 residues. CDR1 SGHRS and CDR2 YFSETQ come from the germline V gene. CDR3 sequence: CASSLVGAEGNEQFF. The CDR3 DNA is TGCGCCAGCAGCTTGGTGGGAGCTGAGGGCAATGAGCAGTTCTTC.

The rearrangement links TRBV18 to TRBJ2-3, with D possibly being TRBD1 (6 bases). The length of the CDR3 is 15 residues. Per the germline V gene, CDR1 is KGHSH and CDR2 is LQKENI. Trimming took 2 bases from V and 5 from J, leaving 14 bases between them. CDR3 sequence reads: CASSPGGHLRDTQYF. The DNA for the CDR3 is TGTGCCAGCTCACCAGGGGGACACCTTAGAGATACGCAGTATTTT.

This clone is deemed medium-sized. The rearrangement links TRBV10-3 to TRBJ2-7; either TRBD1 or TRBD2 may supply D (5 bases each). Trimming shortened V by 3 bases and J by 5 bases, and 20 bases separated the two germline ends. CDR3 length: 16 amino acids. Per the germline V gene, CDR1 is ENHRY and CDR2 is SYGVKD. Here the CDR3 reads CAISDSGTRGSNEQYF. The DNA of the CDR3 is TGTGCCATCAGTGATTCCGGGACCCGAGGCTCTAACGAGCAGTACTTC.